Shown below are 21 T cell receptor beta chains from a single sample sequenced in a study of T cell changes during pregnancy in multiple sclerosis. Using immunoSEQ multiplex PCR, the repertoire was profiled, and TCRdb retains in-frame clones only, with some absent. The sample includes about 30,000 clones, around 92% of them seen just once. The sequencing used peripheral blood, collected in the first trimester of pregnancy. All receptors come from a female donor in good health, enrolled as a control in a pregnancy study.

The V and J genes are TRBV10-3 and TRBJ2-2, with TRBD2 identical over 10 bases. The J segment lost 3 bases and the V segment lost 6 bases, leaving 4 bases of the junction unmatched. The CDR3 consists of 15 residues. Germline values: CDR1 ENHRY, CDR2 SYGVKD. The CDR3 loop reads CAIRMSGGDTGELFF. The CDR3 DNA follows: TGTGCCATCAGAATGAGCGGGGGGGACACCGGGGAGCTGTTTTTT.

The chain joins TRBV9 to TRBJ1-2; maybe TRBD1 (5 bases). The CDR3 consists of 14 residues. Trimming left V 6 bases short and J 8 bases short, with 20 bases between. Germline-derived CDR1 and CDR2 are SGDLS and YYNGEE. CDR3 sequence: CASMGGDNYGGYTF. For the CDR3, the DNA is TGTGCCAGCATGGGGGGGGATAACTATGGCGGCTACACCTTC.

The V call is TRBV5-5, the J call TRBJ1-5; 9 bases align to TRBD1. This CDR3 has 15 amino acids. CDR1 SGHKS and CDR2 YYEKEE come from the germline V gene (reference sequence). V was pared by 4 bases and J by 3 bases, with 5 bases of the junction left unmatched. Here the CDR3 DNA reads TGTGCCAGCAGCCTTGGGACAGGGACCAATCAGCCCCAGCATTTT. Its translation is CASSLGTGTNQPQHF.

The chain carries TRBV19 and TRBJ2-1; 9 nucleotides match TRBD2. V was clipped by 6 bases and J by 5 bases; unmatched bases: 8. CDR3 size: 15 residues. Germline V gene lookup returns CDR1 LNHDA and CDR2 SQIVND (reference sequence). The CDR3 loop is CASSMTSGTDNEQFF. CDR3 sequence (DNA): TGTGCCAGTAGCATGACTAGCGGCACCGACAATGAGCAGTTCTTC.

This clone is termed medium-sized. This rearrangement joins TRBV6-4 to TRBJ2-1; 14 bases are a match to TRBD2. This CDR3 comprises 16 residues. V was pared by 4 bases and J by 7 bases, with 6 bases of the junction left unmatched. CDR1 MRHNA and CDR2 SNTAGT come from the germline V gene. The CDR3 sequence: CASSAVGLAGGNEQFF. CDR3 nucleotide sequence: TGTGCCAGCAGTGCCGTCGGACTAGCGGGAGGTAATGAGCAGTTCTTC.

Here the CDR3 DNA reads TGTGCCAGCAGTGAGGGTAGCGGGGGTACGCAGTATTTT. This codes for CASSEGSGGTQYF. This chain connects TRBV6-4 to TRBJ2-3, with TRBD2 identical over 9 bases. The CDR3 runs to 13 residues. V was pared by 3 bases and J by 8 bases, with 3 bases of the junction left unmatched. From germline, CDR1 is MRHNA and CDR2 SNTAGT.

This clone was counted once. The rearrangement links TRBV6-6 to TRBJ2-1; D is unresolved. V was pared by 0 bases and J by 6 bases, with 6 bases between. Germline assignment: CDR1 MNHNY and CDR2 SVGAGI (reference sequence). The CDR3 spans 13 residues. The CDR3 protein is CASSYSVLNEQFF. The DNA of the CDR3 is TGTGCCAGCAGTTACTCGGTACTCAATGAGCAGTTCTTC.

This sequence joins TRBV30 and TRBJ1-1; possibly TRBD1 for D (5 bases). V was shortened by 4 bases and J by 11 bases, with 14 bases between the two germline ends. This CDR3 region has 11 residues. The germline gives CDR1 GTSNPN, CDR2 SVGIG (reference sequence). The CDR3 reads CAWNPQGGAFF. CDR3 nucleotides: TGTGCCTGGAACCCTCAGGGAGGCGCTTTCTTT.

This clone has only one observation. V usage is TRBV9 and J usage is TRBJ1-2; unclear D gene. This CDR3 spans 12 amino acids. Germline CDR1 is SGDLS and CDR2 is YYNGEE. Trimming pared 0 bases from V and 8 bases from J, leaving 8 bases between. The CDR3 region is CASSVAGGGYTF. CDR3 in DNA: TGTGCCAGCAGCGTAGCAGGTGGGGGCTACACCTTC.

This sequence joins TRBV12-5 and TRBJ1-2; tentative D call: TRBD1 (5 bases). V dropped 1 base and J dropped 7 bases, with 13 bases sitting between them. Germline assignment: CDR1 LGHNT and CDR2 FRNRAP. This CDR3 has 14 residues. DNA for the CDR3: TGTGCTAGTGGTTTGGCAACAGGTTTGATTGGCTACACCTTC. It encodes CASGLATGLIGYTF.

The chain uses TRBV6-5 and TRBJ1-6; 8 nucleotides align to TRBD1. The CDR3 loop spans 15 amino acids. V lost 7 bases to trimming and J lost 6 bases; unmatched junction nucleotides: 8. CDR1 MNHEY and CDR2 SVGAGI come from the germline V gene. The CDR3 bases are TGTGCCAGCACCATAAATGGACAGGGTAATTCACCCCTCCACTTT. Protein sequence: CASTINGQGNSPLHF.

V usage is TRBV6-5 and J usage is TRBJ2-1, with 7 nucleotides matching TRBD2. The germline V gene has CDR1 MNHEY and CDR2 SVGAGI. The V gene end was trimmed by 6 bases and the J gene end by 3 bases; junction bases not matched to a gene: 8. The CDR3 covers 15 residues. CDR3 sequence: CASRDGLGVYNEQFF. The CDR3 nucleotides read TGTGCCAGCAGAGACGGACTAGGAGTCTACAATGAGCAGTTCTTC.

The CDR3 DNA follows: TGTGCCAGCAGCACCGGAGGGTATGGCTACACCTTC. The encoded protein is CASSTGGYGYTF. V gene TRBV7-6 combines with J gene TRBJ1-2; D is undetermined. Germline V gene sequence: CDR1 SGHVS, CDR2 FNYEAQ. The CDR3 is 12 amino acids. The V gene lost 5 bases and the J gene lost 5 bases, with 9 bases spanning the gap.

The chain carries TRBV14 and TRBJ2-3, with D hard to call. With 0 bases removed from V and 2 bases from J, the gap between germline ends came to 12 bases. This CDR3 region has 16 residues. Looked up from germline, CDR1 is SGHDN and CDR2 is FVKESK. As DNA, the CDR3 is TGTGCCAGCAGCCAAGAAAGACGGGTCGCCACAGATACGCAGTATTTT. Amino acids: CASSQERRVATDTQYF. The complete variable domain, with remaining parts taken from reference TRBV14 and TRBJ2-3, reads EAGVTQFPSHSVIEKGQTVTLRCDPISGHDNLYWYRRVMGKEIKFLLHFVKESKQDESGMPNNRFLAERTGGTYSTLKVQPAELEDSGVYFCASSQERRVATDTQYFGPGTRLTVL.

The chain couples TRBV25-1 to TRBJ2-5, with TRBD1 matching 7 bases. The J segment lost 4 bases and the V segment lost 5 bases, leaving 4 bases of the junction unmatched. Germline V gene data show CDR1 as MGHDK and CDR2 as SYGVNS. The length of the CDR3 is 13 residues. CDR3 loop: CASSPTGSETQYF. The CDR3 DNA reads TGTGCCAGCAGTCCGACAGGGTCAGAGACCCAGTACTTC.

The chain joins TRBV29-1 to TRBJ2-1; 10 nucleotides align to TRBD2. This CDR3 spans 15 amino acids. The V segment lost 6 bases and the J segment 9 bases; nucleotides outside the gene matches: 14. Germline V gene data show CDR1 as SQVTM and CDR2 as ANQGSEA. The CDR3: CSVALAGGGRGEQFF. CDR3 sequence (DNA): TGCAGCGTAGCCTTAGCGGGAGGTGGGAGGGGTGAGCAGTTCTTC.

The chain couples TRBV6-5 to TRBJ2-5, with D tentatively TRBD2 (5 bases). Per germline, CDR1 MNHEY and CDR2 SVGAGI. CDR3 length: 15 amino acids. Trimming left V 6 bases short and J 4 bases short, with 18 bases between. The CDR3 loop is CASSPGRRAGETQYF. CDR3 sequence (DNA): TGTGCCAGCAGCCCAGGTCGTCGGGCGGGAGAGACCCAGTACTTC.

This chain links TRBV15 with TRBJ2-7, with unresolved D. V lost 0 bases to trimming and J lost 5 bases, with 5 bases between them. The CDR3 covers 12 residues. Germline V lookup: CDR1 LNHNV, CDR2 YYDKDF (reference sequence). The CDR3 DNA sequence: TGTGCCACCAGCAGAGAAGTAGACGAGCAGTACTTC. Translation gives CATSREVDEQYF.

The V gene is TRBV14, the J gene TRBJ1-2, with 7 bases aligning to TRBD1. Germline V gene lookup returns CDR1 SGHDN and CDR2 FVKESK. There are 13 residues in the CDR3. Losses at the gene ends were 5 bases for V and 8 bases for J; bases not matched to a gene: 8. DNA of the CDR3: TGTGCCAGCAGCGTAAAAAGGGGGCACGGCTACACCTTC. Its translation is CASSVKRGHGYTF.

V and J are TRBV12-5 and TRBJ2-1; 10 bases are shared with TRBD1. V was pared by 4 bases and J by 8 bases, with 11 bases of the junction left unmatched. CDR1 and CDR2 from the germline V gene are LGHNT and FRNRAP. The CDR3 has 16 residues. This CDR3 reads CASGSTPGQGWDEQFF. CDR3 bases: TGTGCTAGTGGTTCCACTCCGGGACAGGGGTGGGATGAGCAGTTCTTC.

The DNA of the CDR3 is TGTGCCAGTAGTACCAGGGGAGGGCTCGGCTACACCTTC. Its translation: CASSTRGGLGYTF. The V call is TRBV19, the J call TRBJ1-2, with a weak D call TRBD1 (6 bases). This CDR3 has 13 amino acids. The germline gives CDR1 LNHDA, CDR2 SQIVND (reference sequence). Trimming pared 4 bases from V and 8 bases from J, leaving 14 bases between.